Listed below are T cell receptor beta chains from one sample, sequenced in a study of beta chain features in type 1 diabetes. Sequencing used immunoSEQ multiplex PCR; TCRdb keeps in-frame clones, though not all of them. The table lists 120,000 to 150,000 clones, 9.5% to 10% of them singletons. Input material: central memory CD4+ T cells from blood. Receptors originate from a woman aged 40 to 50 in good health. Each CDR3 is given without its conserved first and last residue.

j_call | v_call | cdr3_aa
TRBJ2-3 | TRBV4-3 | ASSQSPGLATDTQY
TRBJ2-5 | TRBV28 | ASSSPGAGQETQY
TRBJ2-7 | TRBV19 | ASSIAHTRRTAEQY
TRBJ1-1 | TRBV6-6 | ASAGGSGTEAF
TRBJ2-5 | TRBV2 | ASSAIAGGQETQY
TRBJ2-5 | TRBV6-1 | ASRDWETQY
TRBJ2-7 | TRBV2 | ASTRSTGGYEQY
TRBJ2-1 | TRBV11-2 | ASSLLGRGRQSYNEQF
TRBJ2-1 | TRBV5-6 | ASSLERGSSYNEQF
TRBJ2-5 | TRBV5-1 | ASSLWTDQETQY
TRBJ2-5 | TRBV27 | ASSWDKQETQY
TRBJ1-2 | TRBV25-1 | ASRAPSGYT
TRBJ1-4 | TRBV6-1 | ASRFSFREKLF
TRBJ2-5 | TRBV11-2 | ASSLVALSRETQY
TRBJ2-5 | TRBV6-1 | ASSEGLREGQETQY
TRBJ2-3 | TRBV15 | ATGAARTDTQY
TRBJ2-1 | TRBV2 | ASSGLLAGGNNEQF
TRBJ2-3 | TRBV5-1 | ASSLGILAAADTQY
TRBJ1-1 | TRBV12-5 | ASLELRGRAF
TRBJ1-5 | TRBV7-9 | ASSFDRGRNQPQH
TRBJ2-1 | TRBV4-2 | ASSQEGQHNEQF
TRBJ1-5 | TRBV18 | ASSTTQSGLSNQPQH
TRBJ2-7 | TRBV27 | ASRQGAPSSYEQY
TRBJ2-3 | TRBV5-4 | ASRSGTSGGADTQY
TRBJ2-4 | TRBV7-9 | ASSRYGQAFQY
TRBJ1-2 | TRBV2 | ASNNDNYGYT
TRBJ1-2 | TRBV7-9 | ASSLGQGIYGYT
TRBJ1-2 | TRBV18 | ASSPRQGEGYT
TRBJ2-1 | TRBV4-3 | ASSQSAGGEQF
TRBJ2-7 | TRBV6-1 | ASTERGYEQY
TRBJ2-7 | TRBV21-1 | ASSRRGSAGQPNYEQY
TRBJ2-3 | TRBV25-1 | ASSVAGADTQY
TRBJ2-3 | TRBV7-2 | ASSSLYPTDTQY
TRBJ2-7 | TRBV4-1 | ASSLRDTSYEQY
TRBJ1-6 | TRBV23-1 | ASSQGWDRPSYNSPLH
TRBJ2-3 | TRBV11-2 | ASSLVGGDADTQY
TRBJ1-3 | TRBV2 | ASSSEQVSGNTIY
TRBJ1-1 | TRBV7-8 | ASSLEGTANTEAF
TRBJ2-5 | TRBV7-7 | ASSPSRGGRLGETQY
TRBJ1-3 | TRBV2 | ASSRDSGNTIY
TRBJ2-5 | TRBV6-1 | ASSGPQQGSGETQY
TRBJ2-3 | TRBV10-3 | AISAGGEGDTQY
TRBJ2-1 | TRBV27 | ASSTYSGGSYNEQF
TRBJ1-2 | TRBV6-1 | ASSEQGPYT
TRBJ2-7 | TRBV29-1 | SVGIRTGRSEQY
TRBJ1-1 | TRBV4-1 | ASSRGGDTEAF
TRBJ1-1 | TRBV19 | ASTSRRGYTEAF
TRBJ1-5 | TRBV7-6 | ASSLEGQGRQPQH